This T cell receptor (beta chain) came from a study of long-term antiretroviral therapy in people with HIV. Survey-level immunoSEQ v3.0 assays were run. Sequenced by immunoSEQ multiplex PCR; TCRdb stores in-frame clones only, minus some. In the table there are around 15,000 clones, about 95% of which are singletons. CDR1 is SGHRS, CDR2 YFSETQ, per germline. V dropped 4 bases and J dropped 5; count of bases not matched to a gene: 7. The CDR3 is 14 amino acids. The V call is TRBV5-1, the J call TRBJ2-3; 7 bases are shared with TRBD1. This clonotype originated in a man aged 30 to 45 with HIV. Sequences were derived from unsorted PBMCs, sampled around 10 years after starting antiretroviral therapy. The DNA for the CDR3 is TGCGCCAGCAGCCGGAGACAGGGCAAAGATACGCAGTATTTT. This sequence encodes CASSRRQGKDTQYF.